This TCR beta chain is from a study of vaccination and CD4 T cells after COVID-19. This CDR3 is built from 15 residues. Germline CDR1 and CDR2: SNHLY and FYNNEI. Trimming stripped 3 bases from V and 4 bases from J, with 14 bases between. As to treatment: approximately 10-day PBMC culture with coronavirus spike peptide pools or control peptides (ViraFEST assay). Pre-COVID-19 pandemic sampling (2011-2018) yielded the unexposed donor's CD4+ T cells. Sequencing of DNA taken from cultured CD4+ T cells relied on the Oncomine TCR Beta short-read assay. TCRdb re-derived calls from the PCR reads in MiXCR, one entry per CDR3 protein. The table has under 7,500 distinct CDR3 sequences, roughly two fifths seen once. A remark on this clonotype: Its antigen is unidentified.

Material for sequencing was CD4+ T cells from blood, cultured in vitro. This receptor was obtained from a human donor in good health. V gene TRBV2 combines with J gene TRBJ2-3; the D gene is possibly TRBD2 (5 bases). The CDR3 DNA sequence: TGTGCCAGCAGTGATTCCGCGCTGGAGGCAGATACGCAGTATTTT. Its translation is CASSDSALEADTQYF.